This TCR beta chain was identified in a study of shared clonotypes between healthy human individuals. With regard to this clone: The same CDR3 arises from other DNA sequences in this sample as well.

Sequenced by immunoSEQ multiplex PCR; TCRdb stores in-frame clones only, minus some. Among millions of clones listed, 90% to 95% were seen once. The CDR3 length is 17 residues. Germline CDR1 reads SGHRS; CDR2 reads YFSETQ. Trimming shortened V by 0 bases and J by 2 bases, and 18 bases separated the two germline ends. The TCR originated in a man in his late teens or twenties in good health. The sample consisted of naive CD4+ T cells sorted from blood. Noted subset: CD45RA+ positively selected. The V and J genes are TRBV5-1 and TRBJ2-7; D may be TRBD1 (6 bases). As DNA, the CDR3 is TGCGCCAGCAGCTTGGACAGAAGAGGGGGATCAACCTACGAGCAGTACTTC. It codes for CASSLDRRGGSTYEQYF.